The 8 T cell receptor beta chains listed next were all sequenced from one sample in a study of lymphopenia after photon versus proton radiotherapy. Here immunoSEQ multiplex PCR was the method, and the copy in TCRdb shows in-frame clones only, minus some. There are 30,000 to 40,000 clones in the sample; approximately 90% occur only once, and roughly 15% lies in the top ten. The sample in question was peripheral blood, obtained from a patient treated with photon-based radiotherapy. The receptors were gathered from a man aged 55 to 69 with cholangiocarcinoma.

This sequence joins TRBV4-2 and TRBJ1-2; D remains ambiguous. The CDR3 is made up of 15 amino acids. In germline, CDR1 is LGHNA, CDR2 YNFKEQ. The V end lost 0 bases, the J end lost 8 bases, and 16 bases lay between the germline ends. CDR3: CASSQEGALNEGYTF. CDR3 DNA: TGTGCCAGCAGCCAAGAAGGAGCCCTCAACGAGGGCTACACCTTC.

This clone was recorded only once. The chain couples TRBV10-2 to TRBJ1-6, with TRBD1 matching 10 bases. Per the germline V gene, CDR1 is WSHSY and CDR2 is SAAADI. The CDR3 is 17 residues long. Unmatched junction bases numbered 4, after V lost 2 bases and J lost 3 bases. CDR3 in amino acids: CASSETGQGLYNSPLHF. CDR3 sequence (DNA): TGCGCCAGCAGTGAGACGGGACAGGGGCTCTATAATTCACCCCTCCACTTT.

The rearrangement joins TRBV5-1 to TRBJ2-7, with 7 bases identical to TRBD1. V lost 3 bases and J lost 0; bases outside the gene matches: 6. The CDR3 sequence is 15 residues long. Per germline, CDR1 SGHRS and CDR2 YFSETQ. The CDR3 is CASSSQGPSSYEQYF. The CDR3 bases are TGCGCCAGCAGCTCACAGGGGCCGAGCTCCTACGAGCAGTACTTC.

This rearrangement joins TRBV2 to TRBJ2-7; maybe TRBD1 (5 bases). The germline V gene encodes CDR1 SNHLY and CDR2 FYNNEI. The V end was cut by 5 bases, the J end by 0 bases, with 11 bases between. This CDR3 contains 14 residues. The CDR3 spells CASSPGSLSYEQYF. As DNA, the CDR3 is TGTGCCAGCAGTCCAGGGTCCCTCTCCTACGAGCAGTACTTC. The full variable domain, rest sourced from reference TRBV2 and TRBJ2-7, is EPEVTQTPSHQVTQMGQEVILRCVPISNHLYFYWYRQILGQKVEFLVSFYNNEISEKSEIFDDQFSVERPDGSNFTLKIRSTKLEDSAMYFCASSPGSLSYEQYFGPGTRLTVT.

The chain carries TRBV19 and TRBJ2-7, with TRBD1 matching 7 bases. J gave up 0 bases and V 6 bases, and 8 bases lay outside the gene matches. CDR3 length: 15 amino acids. The germline CDR1 and CDR2 sequences are LNHDA and SQIVND (reference sequence). The CDR3 DNA is TGTGCCAGTAGCCCTCCACAGGGGAACTCCTACGAGCAGTACTTC. Residues: CASSPPQGNSYEQYF.

This clone is judged large (0.1 to 1%). The chain recombines TRBV20-1 with TRBJ2-1; D ambiguous. The CDR3 totals 11 residues. The V gene's germline CDR1 is DFQATT and CDR2 SNEGSKA (reference sequence). Deletions cut 7 bases from V and 12 bases from J, with 16 bases between. The chain's CDR3 is CSVPTRPGQFF. CDR3 coding DNA: TGCAGTGTTCCGACCCGTCCGGGGCAGTTCTTC.

V is TRBV18 and J is TRBJ1-3, with TRBD1 as a possible D gene (5 bases). The V gene's germline CDR1 is KGHSH and CDR2 LQKENI. The CDR3 is 20 residues long. V was trimmed by 2 bases and J by 0 bases, leaving 23 bases between them. CDR3 protein: CASSPEVNSQDTYSGNTIYF. Here the CDR3 DNA reads TGTGCCAGCTCACCAGAGGTAAATTCGCAGGACACTTACTCTGGAAACACCATATATTTT.

The genes are TRBV5-1 and TRBJ1-1; TRBD1 is a possible D gene (6 bases). The CDR3 contains 13 residues. Trimming left V 4 bases short and J 2 bases short, with 9 bases between. The germline V gene encodes CDR1 SGHRS and CDR2 YFSETQ. CDR3 loop: CASSEDSNTEAFF. The CDR3, as DNA: TGCGCCAGCAGCGAGGACAGTAACACTGAAGCTTTCTTT. The whole variable domain, remainder taken from reference TRBV5-1 and TRBJ1-1, is KAGVTQTPRYLIKTRGQQVTLSCSPISGHRSVSWYQQTPGQGLQFLFEYFSETQRNKGNFPGRFSGRQFSNSRSEMNVSTLELGDSALYLCASSEDSNTEAFFGQGTRLTVV.